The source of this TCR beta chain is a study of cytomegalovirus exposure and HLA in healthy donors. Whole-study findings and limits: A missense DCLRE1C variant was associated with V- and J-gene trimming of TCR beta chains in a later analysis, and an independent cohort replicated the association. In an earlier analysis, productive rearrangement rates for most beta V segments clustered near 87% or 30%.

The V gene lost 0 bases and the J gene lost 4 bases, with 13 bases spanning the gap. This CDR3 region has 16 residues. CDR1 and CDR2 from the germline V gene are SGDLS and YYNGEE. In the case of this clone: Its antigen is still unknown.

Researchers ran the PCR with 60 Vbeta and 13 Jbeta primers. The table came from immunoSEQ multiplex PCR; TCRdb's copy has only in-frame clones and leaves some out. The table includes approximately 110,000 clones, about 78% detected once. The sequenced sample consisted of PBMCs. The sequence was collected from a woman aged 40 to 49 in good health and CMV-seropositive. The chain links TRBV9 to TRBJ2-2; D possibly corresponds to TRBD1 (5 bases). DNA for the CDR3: TGTGCCAGCAGCGTAGATGGCAGGGTAGCCACCGGGGAGCTGTTTTTT. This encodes CASSVDGRVATGELFF.